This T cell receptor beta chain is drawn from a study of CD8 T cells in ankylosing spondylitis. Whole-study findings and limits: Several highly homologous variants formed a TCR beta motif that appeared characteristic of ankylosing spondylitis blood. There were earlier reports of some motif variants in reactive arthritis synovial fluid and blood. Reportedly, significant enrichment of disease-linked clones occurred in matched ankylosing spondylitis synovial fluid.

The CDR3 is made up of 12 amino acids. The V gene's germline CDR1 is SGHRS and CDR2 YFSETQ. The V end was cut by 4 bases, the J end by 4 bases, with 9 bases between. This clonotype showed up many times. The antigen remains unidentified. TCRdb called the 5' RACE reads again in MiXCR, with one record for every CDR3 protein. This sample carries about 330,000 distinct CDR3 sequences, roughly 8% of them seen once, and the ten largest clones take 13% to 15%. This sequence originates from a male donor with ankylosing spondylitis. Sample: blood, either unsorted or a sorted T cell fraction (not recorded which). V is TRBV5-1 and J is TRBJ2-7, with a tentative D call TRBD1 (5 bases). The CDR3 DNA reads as TGCGCCAGCAGCGAAGGGGTGTACGAGCAGTACTTC. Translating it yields CASSEGVYEQYF.